This is a list of T cell receptor beta chains from one sample in a study of T cell changes during pregnancy in multiple sclerosis. Sequenced by immunoSEQ multiplex PCR; TCRdb stores in-frame clones only, minus some. The table includes 93,000 or so clones, about 90% detected once. This material consisted of peripheral blood, taken after pregnancy. These receptors all stem from a female donor with multiple sclerosis, enrolled in a pregnancy study. CDR3s include the opening cysteine and the closing phenylalanine or tryptophan. Each record gives: V gene, CDR3 protein.

V gene: TRBV4-3; CDR3 protein: CASSHSIRDRSLNTEAFF
V gene: TRBV11-2; CDR3 protein: CASSSIGTGAGELFF
V gene: TRBV15; CDR3 protein: CATSSFAGGWTQYF
V gene: TRBV5-5; CDR3 protein: CASSLEGGRNQPQHF
V gene: TRBV19; CDR3 protein: CASSIGGQGIQPQHF
V gene: TRBV5-1; CDR3 protein: CASSLVGAEGNTIYF
V gene: TRBV7-9; CDR3 protein: CASSLRQGSYNEQFF
V gene: TRBV11-1; CDR3 protein: CASSLARLAGGLSYNEQFF
V gene: TRBV9; CDR3 protein: CASSVVGQGNTEAFF
V gene: TRBV9; CDR3 protein: CASSGFERGAFF
V gene: TRBV7-2; CDR3 protein: CASSFGTGRNQPQHF
V gene: TRBV5-1; CDR3 protein: CASSLAQQETQYF
V gene: TRBV2; CDR3 protein: CASSDPKGGIYGYTF
V gene: TRBV29-1; CDR3 protein: CSVVGGVSGANVLTF
V gene: TRBV7-2; CDR3 protein: CASSPDRAGANVLTF